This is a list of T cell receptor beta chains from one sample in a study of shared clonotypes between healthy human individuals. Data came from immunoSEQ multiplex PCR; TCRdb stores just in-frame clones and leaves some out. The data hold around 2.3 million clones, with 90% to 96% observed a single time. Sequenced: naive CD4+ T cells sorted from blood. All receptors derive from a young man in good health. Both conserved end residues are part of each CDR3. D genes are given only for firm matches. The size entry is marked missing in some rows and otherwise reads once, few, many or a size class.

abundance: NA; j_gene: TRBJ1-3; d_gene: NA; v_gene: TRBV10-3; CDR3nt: TGTGCCATCAGTGAGAGGGGAAACACCATATATTTT; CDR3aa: CAISERGNTIYF
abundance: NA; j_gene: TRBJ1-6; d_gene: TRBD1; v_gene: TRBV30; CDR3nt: TGTGCTTGCGCTTCCGGGACAGGGCATAATTCACCCCTCCACTTT; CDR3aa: CACASGTGHNSPLHF
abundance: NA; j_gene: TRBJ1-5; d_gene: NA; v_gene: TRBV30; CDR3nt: TGTGCCTGGAGTGGGGGTCAGGCCCTCAATCAGCCCCAGCATTTT; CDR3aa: CAWSGGQALNQPQHF
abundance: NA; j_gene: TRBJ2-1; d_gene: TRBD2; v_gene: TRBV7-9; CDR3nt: TGTGCCAGCAGGTCACTAGCGGGAGGATCAAATGAGCAGTTCTTC; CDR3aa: CASRSLAGGSNEQFF
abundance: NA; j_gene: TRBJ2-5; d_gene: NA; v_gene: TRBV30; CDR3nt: TGTGCCTGGAGCGCCGGGACGGCCCAAGAGACCCAGTACTTC; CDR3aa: CAWSAGTAQETQYF
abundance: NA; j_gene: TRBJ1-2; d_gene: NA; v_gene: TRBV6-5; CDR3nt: TGTGCCAGCAGTTCCACAGGGCTAGGCGGCTACACCTTC; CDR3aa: CASSSTGLGGYTF
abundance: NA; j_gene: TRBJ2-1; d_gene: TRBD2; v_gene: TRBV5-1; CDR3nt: TGCGCCAGCACGGCTAGCGGGGGGACCAGCTCCTACAATGAGCAGTTCTTC; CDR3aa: CASTASGGTSSYNEQFF
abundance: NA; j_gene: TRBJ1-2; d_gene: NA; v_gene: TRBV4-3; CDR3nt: TGCGCCAGCAGCCAAGATCTAAACAAGAACGATGGCTACACCTTC; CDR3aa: CASSQDLNKNDGYTF
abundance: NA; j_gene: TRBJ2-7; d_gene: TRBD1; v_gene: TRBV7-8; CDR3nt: TGTGCCAGCAGCTACGACAGGGGCTACGAGCAGTACTTC; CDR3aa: CASSYDRGYEQYF
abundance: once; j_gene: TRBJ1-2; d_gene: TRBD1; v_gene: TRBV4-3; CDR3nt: TGCGCCAGCAGCCAAGCGGGGCAGGGGGCCCGCTATGGCTACACCTTC; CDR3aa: CASSQAGQGARYGYTF
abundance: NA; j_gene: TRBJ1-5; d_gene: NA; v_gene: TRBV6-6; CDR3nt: TGTGCCAGCAGCCCCCGCGGGGGAGACAGCAATCAGCCCCAGCATTTT; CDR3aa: CASSPRGGDSNQPQHF
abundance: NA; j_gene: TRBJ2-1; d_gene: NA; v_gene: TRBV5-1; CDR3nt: TGCGCCAGCAGCTTGGAGGGGCAGGCGAATGAGCAGTTCTTC; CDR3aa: CASSLEGQANEQFF
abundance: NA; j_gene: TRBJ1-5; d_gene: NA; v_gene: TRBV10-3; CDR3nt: TGTGCCATCAGTGATGCAGAGCTTAGCAATCAGCCCCAGCATTTT; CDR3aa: CAISDAELSNQPQHF
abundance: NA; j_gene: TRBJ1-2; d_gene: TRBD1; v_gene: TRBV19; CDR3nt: TGTGCCAGTAGTACTATTCAGGGGGCGAGCTACACCTTC; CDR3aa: CASSTIQGASYTF
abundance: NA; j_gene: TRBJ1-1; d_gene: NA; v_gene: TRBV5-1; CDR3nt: TGCGCCAGCAGCTCCCGTCCCTCTGCGGGTGAAGCTTTCTTT; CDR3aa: CASSSRPSAGEAFF
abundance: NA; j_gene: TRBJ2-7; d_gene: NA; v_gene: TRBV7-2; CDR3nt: TGTGCCAGCAGCCCAGGGTCAGCCCCCGGCGAGCAGTACTTC; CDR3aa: CASSPGSAPGEQYF
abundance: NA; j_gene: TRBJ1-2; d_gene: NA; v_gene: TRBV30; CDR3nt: TGTGCCTGGGGCCGGGACAACATCTATGGCTACACCTTC; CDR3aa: CAWGRDNIYGYTF
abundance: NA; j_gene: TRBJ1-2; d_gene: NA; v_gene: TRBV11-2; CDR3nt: TGTGCCAGCAGCTTAGGGGTCAGGATTGGGGGCTACACCTTC; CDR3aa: CASSLGVRIGGYTF
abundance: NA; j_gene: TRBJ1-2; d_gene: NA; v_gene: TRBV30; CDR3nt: TGTGCCTGGAGTAAATTATGGGGGCTTTCCTATGGCTACACCTTC; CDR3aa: CAWSKLWGLSYGYTF
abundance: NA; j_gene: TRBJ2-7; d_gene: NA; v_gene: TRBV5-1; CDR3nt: TGCGCCAGCAGCTTGGCAGTTGGGATTGGGTACTCCTACGAGCAGTACTTC; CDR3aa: CASSLAVGIGYSYEQYF
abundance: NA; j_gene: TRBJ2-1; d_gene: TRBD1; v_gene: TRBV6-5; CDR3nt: TGTGCCAGCAGTCCTGACAGGGTCTCCTACAATGAGCAGTTCTTC; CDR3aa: CASSPDRVSYNEQFF
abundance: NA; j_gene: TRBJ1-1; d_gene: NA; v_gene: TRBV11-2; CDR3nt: TGTGCCAGCAGCGGGAGACAGTTAGGGCACACTGAAGCTTTCTTT; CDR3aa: CASSGRQLGHTEAFF
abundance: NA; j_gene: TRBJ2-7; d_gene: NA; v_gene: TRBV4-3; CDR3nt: TGCGCCAGCAGCCAAGTTTTAGCGGCCCCCTTCTACGAGCAGTACTTC; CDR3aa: CASSQVLAAPFYEQYF
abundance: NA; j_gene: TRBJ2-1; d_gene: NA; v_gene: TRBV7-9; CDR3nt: TGTGCCAGCAGCCGACTGGAGAGCTCCTACAATGAGCAGTTCTTC; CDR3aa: CASSRLESSYNEQFF
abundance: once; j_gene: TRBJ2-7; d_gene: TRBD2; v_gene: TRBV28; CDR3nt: TGTGCCAGCAGCGAGGGGACTAGCGGGGGCCTCTCCTACGAGCAGTACTTC; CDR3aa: CASSEGTSGGLSYEQYF
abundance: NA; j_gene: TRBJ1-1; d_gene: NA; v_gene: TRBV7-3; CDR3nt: TGTGCCAGCAGCCCAGACAGAAACTCTGAAGCTTTCTTT; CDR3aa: CASSPDRNSEAFF
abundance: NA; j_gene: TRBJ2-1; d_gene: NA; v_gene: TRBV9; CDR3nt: TGTGCCAGCAGCGTAGATGTAGGGGGTGAGCAGTTCTTC; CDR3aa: CASSVDVGGEQFF
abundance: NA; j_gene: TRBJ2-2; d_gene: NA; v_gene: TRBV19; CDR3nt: TGTGCCAGTAGTCCGGGGGGCGTGTCCGGGGAGCTGTTTTTT; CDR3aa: CASSPGGVSGELFF
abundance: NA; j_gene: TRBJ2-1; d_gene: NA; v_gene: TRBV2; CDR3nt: TGTGCCAGCAGTGTACGGACTTTCTACAATGAGCAGTTCTTC; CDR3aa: CASSVRTFYNEQFF
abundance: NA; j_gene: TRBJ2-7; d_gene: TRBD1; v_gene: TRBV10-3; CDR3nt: TGTGCCATCAGTTCTTACGGACAGGGAGCCTACGAGCAGTACTTC; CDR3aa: CAISSYGQGAYEQYF
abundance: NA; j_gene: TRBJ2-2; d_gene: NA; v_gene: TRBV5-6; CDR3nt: TGTGCCAGCAGCTTGGGTCCTATCCGGACGAACACCGGGGAGCTGTTTTTT; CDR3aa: CASSLGPIRTNTGELFF
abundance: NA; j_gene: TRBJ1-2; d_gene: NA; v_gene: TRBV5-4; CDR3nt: TGTGCCAGCAGCTTGGGGGAACAGGGAGGCTACACCTTC; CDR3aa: CASSLGEQGGYTF
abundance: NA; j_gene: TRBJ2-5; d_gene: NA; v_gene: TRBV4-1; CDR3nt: TGCGCCAGCAGCCAAGAGAGGGGCGGAGGGGGACGGGGCACTCAGTACTTC; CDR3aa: CASSQERGGGGRGTQYF
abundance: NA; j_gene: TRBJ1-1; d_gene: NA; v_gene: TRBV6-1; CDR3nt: TGTGCCAGCAGTGAAGTTTACGGAAACACTGAAGCTTTCTTT; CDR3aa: CASSEVYGNTEAFF
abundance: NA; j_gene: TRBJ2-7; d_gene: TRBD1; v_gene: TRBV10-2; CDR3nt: TGCGCCAGCAGTATGGGACAGGGGCCGTGGGAGCAGTACTTC; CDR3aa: CASSMGQGPWEQYF
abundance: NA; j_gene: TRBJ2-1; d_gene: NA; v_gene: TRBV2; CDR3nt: TGTGCCAGCAGTGTCGCAGGGAGTGGCTCCTACAATGAGCAGTTCTTC; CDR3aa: CASSVAGSGSYNEQFF
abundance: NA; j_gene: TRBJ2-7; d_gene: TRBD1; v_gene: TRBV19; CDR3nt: TGTGCCAGTAGTATTGGGGACAGACTCTACGAGCAGTACTTC; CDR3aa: CASSIGDRLYEQYF
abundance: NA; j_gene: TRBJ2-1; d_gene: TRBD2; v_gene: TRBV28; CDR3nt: TGTGCCAGCAGTACCCTTAGCGGGGGGGCCTACAATGAGCAGTTCTTC; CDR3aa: CASSTLSGGAYNEQFF
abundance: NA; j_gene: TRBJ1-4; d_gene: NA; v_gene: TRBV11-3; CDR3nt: TGTGCCAGCAGCCGGACGAAGCGACAGGCGACTAATGAAAAACTGTTTTTT; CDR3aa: CASSRTKRQATNEKLFF
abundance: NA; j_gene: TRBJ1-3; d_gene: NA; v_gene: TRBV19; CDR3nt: TGTGCCAGTAGCCGAGGGCCTAGCTCTGGAAACACCATATATTTT; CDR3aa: CASSRGPSSGNTIYF
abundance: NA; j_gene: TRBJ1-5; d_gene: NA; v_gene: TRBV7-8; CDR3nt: TGTGCCAGCAGCTTAGGAGGGGGGCGCGGCAATCAGCCCCAGCATTTT; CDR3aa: CASSLGGGRGNQPQHF
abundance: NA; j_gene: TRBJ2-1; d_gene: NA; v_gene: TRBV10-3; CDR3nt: TGTGCCATCAGTGACCCCGGTGAGCAGTTCTTC; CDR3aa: CAISDPGEQFF
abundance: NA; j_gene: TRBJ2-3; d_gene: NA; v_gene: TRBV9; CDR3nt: TGTGCCAGCAGCGTATTTGGGGGAGGACCTAGCACAGATACGCAGTATTTT; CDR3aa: CASSVFGGGPSTDTQYF
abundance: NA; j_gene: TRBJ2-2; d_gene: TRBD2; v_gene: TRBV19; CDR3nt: TGTGCCAGTAGTACACTCAGCGGGACCAGGCCCGGGGAGCTGTTTTTT; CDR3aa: CASSTLSGTRPGELFF